The 20 T cell receptor beta chains listed next were all sequenced from one sample in a study of T cells in Graves' hyperthyroidism and ophthalmopathy. RNA transcripts served as the template for amplifying TCR beta CDR3 regions. The HTBI primer set was used in a first-round RT-PCR of the TCR CDR3. TCRdb analysed the multiplex PCR reads with MiXCR anew, one entry per CDR3 protein. The table records about 700,000 distinct CDR3 sequences, less than 15% of them present only once. The sample consisted of blood. All receptors come from a woman in her late teens or twenties with Graves' hyperthyroidism.

This clonotype has ten or more counts. The V gene is TRBV6-1, the J gene TRBJ1-4, with 9 positions matching TRBD1. Germline CDR1 and CDR2: MNHNS and SASEGT. V lost 6 bases to trimming and J lost 7 bases; unmatched junction nucleotides: 6. The CDR3 runs to 14 residues. CDR3 in amino acids: CASRLGQGREKLFF. The DNA of the CDR3 is TGTGCCAGCAGACTGGGACAGGGACGTGAAAAACTGTTTTTT.

The V and J genes are TRBV25-1 and TRBJ1-1; perhaps TRBD1 as D (5 bases). Germline CDR1 is MGHDK and CDR2 is SYGVNS. This CDR3 comprises 13 residues. With 7 bases removed from V and 3 bases from J, the gap between germline ends came to 12 bases. DNA for the CDR3: TGTGCCAGCATTAGCGACAGAGACACTGAAGCTTTCTTT. As protein: CASISDRDTEAFF.

This clonotype was recorded many times. The rearrangement joins TRBV3-1 to TRBJ2-7, with 10 bases identical to TRBD1. The ends lost 1 base at V and 2 bases at J; junction bases unmatched: 5. CDR1 and CDR2 from the germline V gene are LGHDT and YNNKEL (reference sequence). The CDR3 has 16 residues. The DNA of the CDR3 is TGTGCCAGCAGCCAAGGGCCCGGACAGGGGGCCTACGAGCAGTACTTC. As protein: CASSQGPGQGAYEQYF.

This sequence joins TRBV2 and TRBJ2-3; the match to TRBD2 covers 14 bases. The V segment lost 8 bases and the J segment 7 bases; nucleotides outside the gene matches: 5. Germline CDR1 is SNHLY and CDR2 is FYNNEI. The CDR3 consists of 14 residues. The CDR3 here is CASRWTSGRNTQYF. The CDR3 bases are TGTGCCAGCCGGTGGACTAGCGGGAGGAATACGCAGTATTTT.

This clonotype was picked up many times. The chain links TRBV27 to TRBJ2-7; 14 bases agree with TRBD2. This CDR3 has 19 residues. Per germline, CDR1 MNHEY and CDR2 SMNVEV (reference sequence). The trim removed 4 bases at V and 7 bases at J, leaving 18 bases unmatched. The CDR3 sequence: CASSSSILRLAGGRREQYF. Here the CDR3 DNA reads TGTGCCAGCAGTTCCTCGATACTAAGACTAGCGGGAGGGCGGCGAGAGCAGTACTTC.

This clonotype was seen a handful of times. The CDR3 bases are TGTGCCTGGAACACCGACAGGGCAGGGATTTACACCGGGGAGCTGTTTTTT. Translated: CAWNTDRAGIYTGELFF. The chain combines TRBV30 with TRBJ2-2, with TRBD1 identical over 7 bases. Germline-derived CDR1 and CDR2 are GTSNPN and SVGIG (reference sequence). CDR3 length: 17 residues. Unmatched junction bases numbered 14, after V lost 4 bases and J lost 3 bases.

This clonotype was detected only a few times. This rearrangement joins TRBV9 to TRBJ2-1; D gene ambiguous. Germline V gives CDR1 SGDLS, CDR2 YYNGEE. Deletions cut 1 base from V and 2 bases from J, with 10 bases between. The CDR3 runs 15 residues. CDR3 sequence: CASSVTFGTYNEQFF. The CDR3 DNA follows: TGTGCCAGCAGCGTAACCTTTGGCACCTACAATGAGCAGTTCTTC.

The genes are TRBV27 and TRBJ2-1; TRBD2 agrees at 11 bases. Germline CDR1 reads MNHEY; CDR2 reads SMNVEV (reference sequence). The V segment lost 2 bases and the J segment 10 bases; nucleotides outside the gene matches: 7. CDR3 length: 15 residues. The CDR3, as DNA: TGTGCCAGCAGTTTAGGGCTAGCGGGAGGAAAGGAGCAGTTCTTC. This translates into CASSLGLAGGKEQFF.

The V and J genes are TRBV4-2 and TRBJ2-7, with 12 bases identical to TRBD2. Germline V gene lookup returns CDR1 LGHNA and CDR2 YNFKEQ. There are 17 residues in the CDR3. With V trimmed by 0 bases and J by 4 bases, 7 bases remained unmatched. CDR3 DNA sequence: TGTGCCAGCAGCCAAGACGCCGTGACTAGCGGGAGTTACGAGCAGTACTTC. Its translation is CASSQDAVTSGSYEQYF.

The table lists this clonotype with a count of one. The chain carries TRBV12-3 or TRBV12-4 and TRBJ2-1; D is perhaps TRBD1 or TRBD2 (6 bases each). The V and J ends lost 5 bases and 11 bases respectively, with 22 bases between them. The CDR3 has 15 amino acids. The CDR3: CASSPLGAGQGKQFF. The CDR3 DNA reads as TGTGCCAGCAGTCCCCTCGGGGCGGGACAAGGGAAGCAGTTCTTC.

This clonotype was recorded a few times. The chain employs TRBV20-1 and TRBJ2-3; 12 bases map to TRBD2. V lost 2 bases to trimming and J lost 0 bases; unmatched junction nucleotides: 3. CDR1 DFQATT and CDR2 SNEGSKA come from the germline V gene (reference sequence). The CDR3 is 16 residues long. The CDR3 region has the DNA TGCAGTGCTAGACTAGGACTAGCGGGAAGCACAGATACGCAGTATTTT. Encoded protein: CSARLGLAGSTDTQYF.

The chain is built from TRBV6-1 and TRBJ2-1; TRBD2 matches 13 bases. Germline V CDR1 and CDR2: MNHNS, SASEGT. The CDR3 extends over 16 amino acids. V gave up 6 bases and J gave up 9 bases; unmatched junction bases: 11. The CDR3 is CASRREGLAGASEQFF. Here the CDR3 DNA reads TGTGCCAGCAGGAGAGAAGGACTAGCGGGAGCTTCTGAGCAGTTCTTC.

This clonotype was recorded at least ten times. This chain connects TRBV3-1 to TRBJ1-2, with D possibly TRBD1 on 6 matching bases. The CDR3 contains 15 residues. Germline CDR1 LGHDT, CDR2 YNNKEL (reference sequence). Deletions cut 4 bases from V and 3 bases from J, with 15 bases between. CDR3 amino acids: CASSPGGALDYGYTF. The CDR3 DNA follows: TGTGCCAGCAGCCCCGGGGGGGCTCTGGACTATGGCTACACCTTC.

This rearrangement joins TRBV3-1 to TRBJ2-5; D may correspond to TRBD1 or TRBD2 (6 bases each). The CDR3 has 15 amino acids. Per germline, CDR1 LGHDT and CDR2 YNNKEL (reference sequence). Trimming cost V 4 bases and J 4 bases, with 16 bases left between them. The CDR3 spells CASSPRGGTRETQYF. The CDR3 DNA reads TGTGCCAGCAGCCCGAGAGGGGGGACAAGAGAGACCCAGTACTTC.

This clonotype was seen repeatedly, ten times or more. The chain recombines TRBV30 with TRBJ1-1, with a weak D call TRBD1 (5 bases). The CDR3 has 15 amino acids. The germline V and J ends were trimmed by 5 bases and 0 bases, with 16 bases remaining between them. CDR1 and CDR2 (germline): GTSNPN, SVGIG (reference sequence). As DNA, the CDR3 is TGTGCCTGGTGCGGGGACCCAGTTTTGAACACTGAAGCTTTCTTT. Translation: CAWCGDPVLNTEAFF.

This clonotype was recorded at least ten times. The DNA for the CDR3 is TGTGCCAGCAGTGACACGGTAGATGGGCCCCAGCATTTT. The encoded protein is CASSDTVDGPQHF. The chain employs TRBV2 and TRBJ1-5; D unresolved. In germline, CDR1 is SNHLY, CDR2 FYNNEI. This CDR3 has 13 amino acids. V lost 3 bases and J lost 9, with 12 bases in between.

This rearrangement joins TRBV11-2 to TRBJ2-1, with D possibly matching TRBD1 (6 bases). The CDR3 has 15 residues. Germline V lookup: CDR1 SGHAT, CDR2 FQNNGV. V lost 7 bases and J lost 7, with 20 bases in between. In DNA, the CDR3 is TGTGCCAGCAACGCACTCAGGGGTCATAATAATGAGCAGTTCTTC. Translating it yields CASNALRGHNNEQFF.

The table lists this clonotype with a few counts. J is TRBJ2-2 and V is TRBV7-9, with 7 nucleotides matching TRBD2. Germline V gene data show CDR1 as SEHNR and CDR2 as FQNEAQ (reference sequence). The CDR3 extends over 19 amino acids. The J segment lost 6 bases and the V segment lost 3 bases, leaving 19 bases of the junction unmatched. CDR3 residues: CASSFSVARWAGASGELFF. CDR3 nucleotide sequence: TGTGCCAGCAGCTTTAGTGTAGCCCGTTGGGCGGGAGCCTCCGGGGAGCTGTTTTTT. The variable domain in full, with the rest retrieved from reference TRBV7-9 and TRBJ2-2, is DTGVSQNPRHKITKRGQNVTFRCDPISEHNRLYWYRQTLGQGPEFLTYFQNEAQLEKSRLLSDRFSAERPKGSFSTLEIQRTEQGDSAMYLCASSFSVARWAGASGELFFGEGSRLTVL.

This clonotype was seen many times. This sequence joins TRBV6-5 and TRBJ1-6; 10 bases fit TRBD1. V gave up 0 bases and J gave up 9 bases; unmatched junction bases: 2. The germline V gene has CDR1 MNHEY and CDR2 SVGAGI. CDR3 size: 15 residues. Written as DNA, the CDR3 is TGTGCCAGCAGTTACTCGACAGGGGGCATTTCACCCCTCCACTTT. Its protein is CASSYSTGGISPLHF.

The V call is TRBV7-9, the J call TRBJ2-1, with 12 bases matching TRBD1. CDR3 length: 16 amino acids. Looked up from germline, CDR1 is SEHNR and CDR2 is FQNEAQ (reference sequence). With 5 bases clipped from V and 7 bases from J, the junction kept 9 bases outside the gene matches. CDR3 nucleotides: TGTGCCAGCAGCCGACCCCGGGACAGGGGGCAGAATGAGCAGTTCTTC. This sequence encodes CASSRPRDRGQNEQFF.